The 22 T cell receptor beta chains reported below all come from one sample, sequenced in a study of blood T cell repertoires in COVID-19. This table comes from immunoSEQ multiplex PCR, and its TCRdb copy is limited to in-frame clones, with some not included. Altogether some 360,000 clones are present, more than 70% being singletons, with the ten largest covering about 2%. Sequences were obtained from peripheral blood. The receptors originated from a woman aged 55-70 years with COVID-19, enrolled during active disease.

This clone was seen just once. V is TRBV18 and J is TRBJ1-4; the D gene is possibly TRBD1 (5 bases). CDR3 size: 17 residues. Germline CDR1 KGHSH, CDR2 LQKENI. Deletions cut 0 bases from V and 1 base from J, with 12 bases between. CDR3 DNA: TGTGCCAGCTCACCACCGGACCAGGGCAGAACTAATGAAAAACTGTTTTTT. Its translation is CASSPPDQGRTNEKLFF.

This clone was counted a few times. The chain is built from TRBV4-1 and TRBJ2-3; 8 positions agree with TRBD2. CDR1 and CDR2 from the germline V gene are MGHRA and YSYEKL. V trimming: 4 bases; J trimming: 8 bases; junction bases outside the gene matches: 14. The CDR3 is made up of 16 amino acids. The chain's CDR3 is CASSPSQGIAGLTQYF. The CDR3 DNA sequence: TGCGCCAGCAGCCCGTCCCAAGGCATAGCGGGGCTTACGCAGTATTTT.

The chain joins TRBV19 to TRBJ1-5; D call uncertain. V was cut by 3 bases and J by 0 bases, with 12 bases left in between. CDR1 is LNHDA and CDR2 is SQIVND in the germline V gene (reference sequence). This CDR3 region has 16 residues. The CDR3 sequence is CASSIRQANSNQPQHF. The CDR3 bases are TGTGCCAGTAGTATCAGGCAGGCTAATAGCAATCAGCCCCAGCATTTT. Looking up the rest from reference TRBV19 and TRBJ1-5 gives the full variable domain: DGGITQSPKYLFRKEGQNVTLSCEQNLNHDAMYWYRQDPGQGLRLIYYSQIVNDFQKGDIAEGYSVSREKKESFPLTVTSAQKNPTAFYLCASSIRQANSNQPQHFGDGTRLSIL.

V is TRBV12-5 and J is TRBJ2-4; D is unresolved. Germline V gives CDR1 LGHNT, CDR2 FRNRAP. Trimming pared 3 bases from V and 8 bases from J, leaving 17 bases between. This CDR3 comprises 15 residues. This CDR3 is CASGFRKVGLDIQYF. In DNA, the CDR3 is TGTGCTAGTGGTTTTCGAAAGGTGGGTCTAGACATTCAGTACTTC.

This chain joins TRBV19 and TRBJ1-1; the D is unclear. CDR1 and CDR2 (germline): LNHDA, SQIVND (reference sequence). The CDR3 is 16 amino acids. V lost 6 bases to trimming and J lost 0 bases, with 17 bases between them. CDR3 sequence reads: CASSRGSGGMNTEAFF. The CDR3 DNA is TGTGCCAGTAGCCGAGGGTCCGGTGGGATGAACACTGAAGCTTTCTTT.

This clone was observed a single time. The chain uses TRBV5-5 and TRBJ1-5, with no clear D. The CDR3 extends over 20 amino acids. The V end was cut by 4 bases, the J end by 1 base, with 27 bases between. Germline lookup yields CDR1 SGHKS and CDR2 YYEKEE (reference sequence). The CDR3 sequence is CASSVAGPSRARNSNQPQHF. In nucleotides, the CDR3 is TGTGCCAGCAGCGTGGCCGGGCCTTCGCGGGCAAGGAACAGCAATCAGCCCCAGCATTTT.

The chain uses TRBV27 and TRBJ1-2; 10 nucleotides match TRBD1. The CDR3 loop spans 16 amino acids. The junction had 10 bases not matched to a gene; V was cut back by 5 bases and J by 4 bases. Germline CDR1 reads MNHEY; CDR2 reads SMNVEV (reference sequence). For the CDR3, the DNA is TGTGCCAGCAGTCCGTGGGGACAGGGGAAGGGCTATGGCTACACCTTC. This gives the protein CASSPWGQGKGYGYTF.

CDR3 coding DNA: TGTGCCAGCAGCCCAAGCGGACAGATGAACACTGAAGCTTTCTTT. Translation: CASSPSGQMNTEAFF. This rearrangement joins TRBV3-1 (or the pseudogene TRBV3-2) to TRBJ1-1, with D possibly matching TRBD1 (6 bases). This CDR3 is built from 15 residues. V was pared by 4 bases and J by 0 bases, with 12 bases between. Germline values: CDR1 LGHDT, CDR2 YNNKEL (reference sequence).

This clone was seen more than once but under ten times. J is TRBJ1-4 and V is TRBV4-2; 11 nucleotides align to TRBD1. This CDR3 comprises 17 residues. Losses at the gene ends were 4 bases for V and 5 bases for J; bases not matched to a gene: 9. Germline V lookup: CDR1 LGHNA, CDR2 YNFKEQ. The CDR3 coding sequence is TGTGCCAGCAGCCTTGGGACAGGGGGTTTTTTAAATGAAAAACTGTTTTTT. Protein: CASSLGTGGFLNEKLFF.

V is TRBV7-9 and J is TRBJ1-1; TRBD1 agrees at 9 bases. In germline, CDR1 is SEHNR, CDR2 FQNEAQ (reference sequence). V dropped 2 bases and J dropped 4; count of bases not matched to a gene: 2. The CDR3 sequence is 14 residues long. The CDR3 DNA reads TGTGCCAGCAGCTTACCACAGGGGGCCACTGAAGCTTTCTTT. It specifies CASSLPQGATEAFF.

The chain links TRBV6-5 to TRBJ2-1; 11 nucleotides align to TRBD2. This CDR3 comprises 15 residues. The germline CDR1 and CDR2 sequences are MNHEY and SVGAGI. After removal of 5 bases from V and 5 bases from J, the junction contained 5 bases not matched to a gene. The CDR3: CASSRPSGGNNEQFF. The DNA for the CDR3 is TGTGCCAGCAGTCGCCCTAGCGGGGGGAACAATGAGCAGTTCTTC.

This rearrangement joins TRBV18 to TRBJ1-2; a weak D match, TRBD1 (6 bases). Germline V gene lookup returns CDR1 KGHSH and CDR2 LQKENI. The CDR3 loop spans 14 amino acids. V lost 6 bases and J lost 4, with 15 bases in between. The CDR3 nucleotides are TGTGCCAGCTCCGAGGCGACAGGCCTCTATGGCTACACCTTC. Translating gives CASSEATGLYGYTF.

The V and J genes are TRBV7-9 and TRBJ1-1; maybe TRBD1 (6 bases). Germline CDR1 is SEHNR and CDR2 is FQNEAQ (reference sequence). The germline V and J ends were trimmed by 3 bases and 6 bases, with 11 bases remaining between them. The CDR3 length is 13 residues. The CDR3 DNA is TGTGCCAGCAGCTTCCCTGGGGGCCCTGAAGCTTTCTTT. Translating gives CASSFPGGPEAFF.

This clone showed up just a few times. The V call is TRBV3-1 (or the pseudogene TRBV3-2), the J call TRBJ1-1; unclear D gene. Per germline, CDR1 LGHDT and CDR2 YNNKEL (reference sequence). With 2 bases removed from V and 10 bases from J, the gap between germline ends came to 14 bases. The CDR3 is 13 residues long. CDR3 in amino acids: CASSQWTDGGAFF. The CDR3 nucleotides read TGTGCCAGCAGCCAATGGACGGACGGAGGAGCTTTCTTT.

The rearrangement uses TRBV9 and TRBJ1-6, with D perhaps matching TRBD1 (5 bases). Trimming removed 3 bases at V and 5 bases at J, with 9 bases between. Germline CDR1 is SGDLS and CDR2 is YYNGEE. CDR3 size: 14 residues. The CDR3 here is CASSGGRNNSPLHF. The CDR3 DNA is TGTGCCAGCAGCGGGGGCAGGAATAATTCACCCCTCCACTTT.

The V gene is TRBV18, the J gene TRBJ1-2; a weak D match, TRBD1 (6 bases). The germline V and J ends were trimmed by 0 bases and 4 bases, with 18 bases remaining between them. Germline CDR1 reads KGHSH; CDR2 reads LQKENI. The CDR3 is made up of 17 amino acids. Written as DNA, the CDR3 is TGTGCCAGCTCACCACCGGTATTCAGGGGCGCGGGCTATGGCTACACCTTC. It encodes CASSPPVFRGAGYGYTF.

This chain connects TRBV7-3 to TRBJ1-1; D uncertain. Germline V gives CDR1 SGHTA, CDR2 FQGTGA. V was shortened by 4 bases and J by 3 bases, with 12 bases between the two germline ends. The CDR3 sequence is 14 residues long. The CDR3 sequence: CASSYTARDTEAFF. DNA for the CDR3: TGTGCCAGCAGCTATACTGCCCGGGACACTGAAGCTTTCTTT.

The rearrangement joins TRBV4-1 to TRBJ1-5; a possible D gene is TRBD1 (6 bases). The CDR3 runs to 16 residues. Germline CDR1 reads MGHRA; CDR2 reads YSYEKL. V was cut by 0 bases and J by 5 bases, with 14 bases left in between. CDR3 sequence (DNA): TGCGCCAGCAGCCAAGATGGGACATTTGGGGATCAGCCCCAGCATTTT. This sequence encodes CASSQDGTFGDQPQHF.

The gene calls are TRBV7-3 and TRBJ2-1; 7 bases agree with TRBD2. This CDR3 is built from 17 residues. With 2 bases clipped from V and 6 bases from J, the junction kept 13 bases outside the gene matches. Germline CDR1 and CDR2: SGHTA and FQGTGA. DNA for the CDR3: TGTGCCAGCAGCTTACGACCGCCGGGACTACCCTCCAATGAGCAGTTCTTC. Translation gives CASSLRPPGLPSNEQFF.

About this clone itself: This CDR3 is also generated by other DNA sequences in the sample. DNA for the CDR3: TGTGCCAGTAGTCCAGGGACAGTGACTAATGAAAAACTGTTTTTT. Translating it yields CASSPGTVTNEKLFF. The V call is TRBV19, the J call TRBJ1-4, with 7 bases that match TRBD1. V trimming: 5 bases; J trimming: 2 bases; junction bases outside the gene matches: 5. Germline CDR1 is LNHDA and CDR2 is SQIVND (reference sequence). The CDR3 loop spans 15 amino acids.

The chain carries TRBV7-3 and TRBJ2-1; TRBD2 is a possible D gene (5 bases). CDR1 and CDR2 from the germline V gene are SGHTA and FQGTGA. The CDR3 covers 15 residues. The V end lost 5 bases, the J end lost 9 bases, and 20 bases lay between the germline ends. The CDR3 DNA reads as TGTGCCAGCAGCCCCGGAGTAGGCGGTCGGGGTGAGCAGTTCTTC. It is translated as CASSPGVGGRGEQFF.

The genes are TRBV29-1 and TRBJ1-1, with a tentative D call TRBD1 (5 bases). The CDR3 consists of 14 residues. V lost 7 bases, J lost 2 bases, and 17 bases lay in between. CDR1 and CDR2 (germline): SQVTM, ANQGSEA. CDR3 residues: CSAERVGGNTEAFF. CDR3 DNA: TGCAGCGCCGAAAGGGTGGGGGGAAACACTGAAGCTTTCTTT.